This TCR beta chain was sequenced in a study of control samples from healthy donors and cancer patients. The length of the CDR3 is 16 residues. Germline CDR1 SGDLS, CDR2 YYNGEE. With 4 bases removed from V and 7 bases from J, the gap between germline ends came to 21 bases. Sequencing used immunoSEQ multiplex PCR; TCRdb keeps in-frame clones, though not all of them. The table records about 54,000 clones, roughly 96% of them present only once. Sequencing was performed on blood. The gene calls are TRBV9 and TRBJ2-1, with D possibly being TRBD1 (6 bases). This TCR was recovered from a woman aged 25 to 45 in good health. The CDR3 sequence is CASSTNGRGSENEQFF. The CDR3 DNA is TGTGCCAGCAGCACTAACGGCAGGGGCAGCGAGAATGAGCAGTTCTTC.